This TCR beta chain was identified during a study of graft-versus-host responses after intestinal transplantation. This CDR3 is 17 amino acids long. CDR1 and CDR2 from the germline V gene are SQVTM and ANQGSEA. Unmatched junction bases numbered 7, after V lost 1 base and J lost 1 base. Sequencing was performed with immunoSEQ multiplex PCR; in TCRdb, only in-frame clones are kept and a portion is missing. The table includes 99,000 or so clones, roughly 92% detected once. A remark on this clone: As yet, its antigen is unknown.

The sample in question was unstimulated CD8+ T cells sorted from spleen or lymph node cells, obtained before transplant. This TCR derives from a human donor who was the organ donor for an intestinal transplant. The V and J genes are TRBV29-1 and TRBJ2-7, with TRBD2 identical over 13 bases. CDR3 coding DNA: TGCAGCGTTGAAGTCTGGACTAGCGGGAGAGGGTCCTACGAGCAGTACTTC. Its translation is CSVEVWTSGRGSYEQYF.